These 11 T cell receptor beta chains were sequenced from one sample in a study of control samples from healthy donors and cancer patients. Data came from immunoSEQ multiplex PCR; TCRdb stores just in-frame clones and leaves some out. The sample contains about 180,000 clones, around 94% of which appear only once. Sequencing used blood. The receptors shown here come from a man aged 30-40 years in good health.

The chain is built from TRBV7-9 and TRBJ2-2; D unresolved. There are 11 residues in the CDR3. Trimming took 4 bases from V and 7 from J, leaving 4 bases between them. Germline CDR1 reads SEHNR; CDR2 reads FQNEAQ (reference sequence). DNA of the CDR3: TGTGCCAGCAGCTCGGACGGGGAGCTGTTTTTT. Translating gives CASSSDGELFF.

This sequence joins TRBV29-1 and TRBJ2-2; TRBD1 matches 8 bases. The CDR3 is made up of 14 amino acids. The J segment lost 7 bases and the V segment lost 6 bases, leaving 10 bases of the junction unmatched. Germline CDR1 and CDR2: SQVTM and ANQGSEA. The CDR3 DNA follows: TGCAGCGTGTTGGGGACAGGAAAGATCGGGGAGCTGTTTTTT. Translated: CSVLGTGKIGELFF.

V usage is TRBV7-6 and J usage is TRBJ1-2, with 10 positions matching TRBD1. Germline CDR1 reads SGHVS; CDR2 reads FNYEAQ. V shed 5 bases and J 2 bases; nucleotides not matched to a gene: 5. The length of the CDR3 is 15 residues. CDR3 DNA: TGTGCCAGCAGCCTCGGGACAGGGGACAACTATGGCTACACCTTC. This codes for CASSLGTGDNYGYTF.

CDR3 bases: TGTGCCAGCAGTTACTCTGCTAGCGGGAGGGGCGCCGGGGAGCTGTTTTTT. Translation: CASSYSASGRGAGELFF. This chain joins TRBV6-2 or TRBV6-3 and TRBJ2-2; 12 bases map to TRBD2. Germline V gene lookup returns CDR1 MNHEY and CDR2 SVGEGT. J gave up 6 bases and V 0 bases, and 5 bases lay outside the gene matches. The CDR3 is 17 residues long.

This clone was recorded only once. The V and J genes are TRBV27 and TRBJ2-3; D remains unclear. This CDR3 contains 12 residues. CDR1 is MNHEY and CDR2 is SMNVEV in the germline V gene (reference sequence). V dropped 1 base and J dropped 5 bases, with 4 bases sitting between them. CDR3 region: CASSLYGDTQYF. CDR3 bases: TGTGCCAGCAGTTTATATGGAGATACGCAGTATTTT.

The gene calls are TRBV4-1 and TRBJ1-6; D perhaps matches TRBD1 (5 bases). The germline CDR1 and CDR2 sequences are MGHRA and YSYEKL. The CDR3 extends over 17 amino acids. The V and J ends lost 1 base and 2 bases respectively, with 12 bases between them. The CDR3: CASSQVAGRPYNSPLHF. CDR3 coding DNA: TGCGCCAGCAGCCAAGTTGCGGGACGCCCCTATAATTCACCCCTCCACTTT.

V and J are TRBV27 and TRBJ1-2, with D maybe TRBD1 (6 bases). The CDR3 loop spans 15 amino acids. V shed 6 bases and J shed 8 bases, with 22 bases lying between them. The germline V gene encodes CDR1 MNHEY and CDR2 SMNVEV (reference sequence). CDR3 sequence reads: CASSSRGARTWGYTF. CDR3 nucleotides: TGTGCCAGCAGCTCTCGGGGGGCCAGGACGTGGGGCTACACCTTC.

The gene calls are TRBV7-2 and TRBJ2-2, with D possibly being TRBD2 (5 bases). The CDR3 sequence is 13 residues long. V was trimmed by 2 bases and J by 4 bases, leaving 5 bases between them. The V gene's germline CDR1 is SGHTA and CDR2 FQGNSA. The CDR3 loop is CASSLLATGELFF. CDR3 DNA: TGTGCCAGCAGCTTACTAGCCACCGGGGAGCTGTTTTTT.

This clone was observed many times. The chain has TRBV10-2 and TRBJ1-2; possible D gene TRBD1, 6 bases. Germline V gene lookup returns CDR1 WSHSY and CDR2 SAAADI. Deletions cut 2 bases from V and 4 bases from J, with 14 bases between. The CDR3 has 15 residues. The CDR3 loop reads CASSETEGGGYGYTF. CDR3 sequence (DNA): TGCGCCAGCAGTGAGACTGAGGGGGGCGGCTATGGCTACACCTTC.

The chain carries TRBV5-4 and TRBJ2-5; 9 bases align to TRBD1. The CDR3 is 16 amino acids. Germline-derived CDR1 and CDR2 are SGHNT and YYREEE (reference sequence). The trim removed 2 bases at V and 8 bases at J, leaving 13 bases unmatched. In DNA form, the CDR3 reads TGTGCCAGCAGCTTTGGGGGTCGGGACAGGGTTGGAACCCAGTACTTC. This codes for CASSFGGRDRVGTQYF.

The chain combines TRBV5-1 with TRBJ2-3; D not certain. V was clipped by 0 bases and J by 0 bases, with 8 bases between them. The CDR3 extends over 15 amino acids. CDR1 is SGHRS and CDR2 is YFSETQ in the germline V gene. The chain's CDR3 is CASSLGPESTDTQYF. For the CDR3, the DNA is TGCGCCAGCAGCTTGGGGCCGGAGAGCACAGATACGCAGTATTTT. The full variable domain, its missing parts supplied by reference TRBV5-1 and TRBJ2-3, is KAGVTQTPRYLIKTRGQQVTLSCSPISGHRSVSWYQQTPGQGLQFLFEYFSETQRNKGNFPGRFSGRQFSNSRSEMNVSTLELGDSALYLCASSLGPESTDTQYFGPGTRLTVL.